These T cell receptor beta chains were read from a single sample in a study of shared clonotypes between healthy human individuals. The assay was immunoSEQ multiplex PCR, and TCRdb's table has in-frame clones only and misses some. The sample holds 1,500,000 or so clones, about 96% seen once. The source material was naive CD4+ T cells sorted from blood. The receptors stem from a man younger than 40 in good health. CDR3s include the opening cysteine and the closing phenylalanine or tryptophan. The order of the fields is D gene, J gene, V gene, clone size, CDR3 DNA, CDR3 protein. D genes are given only for firm matches. Clone sizes are given selectively: once, few, many, or a class where the clone is expanded.

>.|TRBJ2-1|TRBV10-3|once
TGTGCCATCAGTTTCAGGGGTTCCGGGACCTACAATGAGCAGTTCTTC
CAISFRGSGTYNEQFF
>.|TRBJ2-5|TRBV28|.
TGTGCCAGCAAAACCCAGGTCGCGGGGGAGACCCAGTACTTC
CASKTQVAGETQYF
>.|TRBJ2-7|TRBV27|.
TGTGCCAGCAGTTACCTATCAGGGTCCTACGAGCAGTACTTC
CASSYLSGSYEQYF
>TRBD2|TRBJ2-7|TRBV2|.
TGTGCCAGCAGTCAACTACCTAGCGGGAGGTACGAGCAGTACTTC
CASSQLPSGRYEQYF
>.|TRBJ2-1|TRBV28|.
TGTGCCAGCAGTCTGGGATACAATGAGCAGTTCTTC
CASSLGYNEQFF
>.|TRBJ2-2|TRBV11-2|.
TGTGCCAGCAGCCGTACCACCGGGGAGCTGTTTTTT
CASSRTTGELFF
>.|TRBJ2-7|TRBV5-1|.
TGCGCCAGCAGCTTGGTGTTTACTCCGCAGGTGAGAGAGCAGTACTTC
CASSLVFTPQVREQYF
>.|TRBJ2-1|TRBV9|.
TGTGCCAGCAGCGTATCCGCGGGGATCTCCTACAATGAGCAGTTCTTC
CASSVSAGISYNEQFF
>.|TRBJ1-2|TRBV7-9|.
TGTGCCAGCAGCTTAACCCCAGGTTCTAACTATGGCTACACCTTC
CASSLTPGSNYGYTF
>.|TRBJ2-1|TRBV9|.
TGTGCCAGCAGCCCAGGAGGGGTAACCTACAATGAGCAGTTCTTC
CASSPGGVTYNEQFF
>.|TRBJ1-3|TRBV27|.
TGTGCCAGCAAAAGACGCGGTAGCTCTGGAAACACCATATATTTT
CASKRRGSSGNTIYF
>.|TRBJ2-3|TRBV14|.
TGTGCCAGCAGCCAAGAATTGGCCTCTTCGCAGTATTTT
CASSQELASSQYF
>TRBD2|TRBJ2-1|TRBV5-6|.
TGTGCCAGCAGCTTGGAGGCGCTAGCGGGATGGGACAATGAGCAGTTCTTC
CASSLEALAGWDNEQFF
>TRBD2|TRBJ2-1|TRBV11-3|.
TGTGCCAGCAGCCGGACTAGTTGGAATGAGCAGTTCTTC
CASSRTSWNEQFF
>TRBD2|TRBJ2-1|TRBV10-3|.
TGTGCCATCAGTGAGTCCCCACTTCTAGCGGGAGGCAATGAGCAGTTCTTC
CAISESPLLAGGNEQFF
>.|TRBJ2-5|TRBV28|.
TGTGCCAGCACCCCGACAGCGGGCAGGGCACAAGAGACCCAGTACTTC
CASTPTAGRAQETQYF
>.|TRBJ1-5|TRBV21-1|once
TGTGCCCGGAGGGTTTCTCAGCCCCAGCATTTT
CARRVSQPQHF
>.|TRBJ1-2|TRBV27|.
TGTGCCAGCAGGGTGGCAGGGGACTATGGCTACACCTTC
CASRVAGDYGYTF
>TRBD1|TRBJ1-5|TRBV18|.
TGTGCCAGCTCACCCGGGACAGTCTATAGCAATCAGCCCCAGCATTTT
CASSPGTVYSNQPQHF
>TRBD1|TRBJ1-1|TRBV27|.
TGTGCCAGCAGTTTTTTTTCCGGACAGGCGGTTAAGAACACTGAAGCTTTCTTT
CASSFFSGQAVKNTEAFF
>.|TRBJ1-4|TRBV7-9|.
TGTGCCAGCAGCCTCAGGAATGAAAAACTGTTTTTT
CASSLRNEKLFF
>TRBD2|TRBJ2-1|TRBV12-5|.
TGTGCTAGTGGTTTGATTCCCGGGACTAGCGGGGCGAGCTCCTACAATGAGCAGTTCTTC
CASGLIPGTSGASSYNEQFF
>.|TRBJ2-4|TRBV28|.
TGTGCCAGCACGACCTCTGGCTATGGTCCCGCCAAAAACATTCAGTACTTC
CASTTSGYGPAKNIQYF
>.|TRBJ2-1|TRBV7-2|.
TGTGCCAGCAGCTTCCAGGTAGCTGTCAATGAGCAGTTCTTC
CASSFQVAVNEQFF
>TRBD1|TRBJ2-7|TRBV18|.
TGTGCCAGCTCACCCATCCTCCCCGGACAGGGAGCGTCGTACGAGCAGTACTTC
CASSPILPGQGASYEQYF
>TRBD2|TRBJ2-1|TRBV9|.
TGTGCCAGCAGCGTGGTAGCGGGGAGCTCCTACAATGAGCAGTTCTTC
CASSVVAGSSYNEQFF
>.|TRBJ2-5|TRBV5-5|.
TGTGCCAGCAGCTTATACGTAGGACGGGAGACCCAGTACTTC
CASSLYVGRETQYF
>.|TRBJ2-1|TRBV7-8|.
TGTGCCAGCAGCCAGAGATTGGGGGCGCATGAGCAGTTCTTC
CASSQRLGAHEQFF
>.|TRBJ2-6|TRBV9|once
TGTGCCAGCAGCGTAGTCGGACAGGCCAACGTCCTGACTTTC
CASSVVGQANVLTF
>.|TRBJ1-1|TRBV28|.
TGTGCCAGCAGTTTAGGGCCAGGGAGTACCCAGGCTTTCTTT
CASSLGPGSTQAFF
>.|TRBJ1-1|TRBV19|.
TGTGCCAGTAGTATTGAATGGGGAGGGGGAAACACTGAAGCTTTCTTT
CASSIEWGGGNTEAFF